This T cell receptor beta chain was documented in a study of blood T cell repertoires in COVID-19. Study summary: Donors in the United States, Italy and Spain gave samples during acute or convalescent COVID-19.

The CDR3 loop spans 15 amino acids. The V gene lost 0 bases and the J gene lost 5 bases, with 14 bases spanning the gap. Germline-derived CDR1 and CDR2 are SGHAT and FQNNGV. In the study's own analysis: Reference gene primers were amplified, and this amplification served to estimate nucleated cell counts. Clones were sequenced by immunoSEQ multiplex PCR, and TCRdb holds only the in-frame ones, with some missing. That table gives V, J and clone size, and the DNA gave D and trimming. The repertoire holds about 230,000 clones, with approximately 81% as singletons. The sequenced material came from peripheral blood. This clonotype was sampled from a middle-aged man with acute or convalescent COVID-19. This chain joins TRBV11-2 and TRBJ2-7, with D perhaps matching TRBD2 (7 bases). The CDR3 sequence is CASSLDGGLRDEQYF. Written as DNA, the CDR3 is TGTGCCAGCAGCTTAGACGGGGGGCTAAGGGACGAGCAGTACTTC.